This TCR beta chain was captured in a study of T cell responses to AZD1222 COVID-19 vaccine. A few counts support this clone. The CDR3 contains 15 residues. The germline CDR1 and CDR2 sequences are KGHSH and LQKENI. The V and J ends lost 5 bases and 5 bases, in that order; junction bases with no gene match: 8. Data came from immunoSEQ multiplex PCR; TCRdb stores just in-frame clones and leaves some out. In the table there are over 100,000 clones, 91% of which are singletons. This material consisted of peripheral blood, taken on day 0 of AZD1222 vaccination. The chain joins TRBV18 to TRBJ1-4; 7 bases match TRBD1. The receptor's source is an adult in good health. The CDR3 nucleotides read TGTGCCAGCTCAGCACTACCGGGACAGAATGAAAAACTGTTTTTT. Protein: CASSALPGQNEKLFF.